These T cell receptor beta chains were read from a single sample in a study of control samples from healthy donors and cancer patients. Assay: immunoSEQ multiplex PCR; the TCRdb copy retains only in-frame clones and omits some. The table shows about 12,000 clones, with around 92% occurring only once. Sequencing was performed on PBMCs. The receptor source for this set is a man at least 80 years old with lung cancer. The CDR3 runs from the conserved cysteine through the conserved F or W. A D gene is named only where the DNA matches it firmly. Not every row has a clone size; where given, it reads once, few, many or a size class.

j_call | clone_size | v_call | d_call | cdr3_aa | cdr3_nt
TRBJ2-5 | NA | TRBV11-3 | NA | CASSLDQETQYF | TGTGCCAGCAGCTTGGACCAAGAGACCCAGTACTTC
TRBJ2-7 | NA | TRBV7-2 | NA | CASSRELVYEQYF | TGTGCCAGCAGCAGGGAATTAGTCTACGAGCAGTACTTC
TRBJ1-3 | once | TRBV12-3/TRBV12-4 | TRBD1 | CASRIQGGPIYF | TGTGCCAGCAGGATACAGGGGGGCCCCATATATTTT
TRBJ2-3 | NA | TRBV6-2/TRBV6-3 | TRBD1 | CASSYVPGQGVDTQYF | TGTGCCAGCAGTTACGTGCCGGGACAGGGGGTAGATACGCAGTATTTT
TRBJ1-2 | NA | TRBV13 | NA | CASKGRAMGGYTF | TGTGCCAGCAAGGGGCGGGCAATGGGTGGCTACACCTTC
TRBJ2-1 | once | TRBV25-1 | NA | CASSSGVQGFF | TGTGCCAGCAGTTCCGGGGTCCAGGGGTTCTTC
TRBJ1-2 | NA | TRBV6-6 | TRBD1 | CASSYLGQDNYGYTF | TGTGCCAGCAGTTACCTGGGACAGGATAACTATGGCTACACCTTC
TRBJ1-1 | once | TRBV24-1 | NA | CATRTSQGNTEAFF | TGTGCCACCAGGACCTCTCAGGGCAACACTGAAGCTTTCTTT
TRBJ1-4 | once | TRBV7-3 | NA | CASSLTRDISEKLFF | TGTGCCAGCAGCTTAACCCGGGACATAAGTGAAAAACTGTTTTTT
TRBJ2-2 | large | TRBV10-3 | NA | CATEALTGELFF | TGTGCCACTGAGGCACTCACCGGGGAGCTGTTTTTT
TRBJ1-2 | NA | TRBV5-5 | NA | CASSPDVRGYTF | TGTGCCAGCAGCCCGGATGTTAGGGGCTACACCTTC
TRBJ1-1 | once | TRBV29-1 | TRBD1 | CSGLDRDTEAFF | TGCAGCGGCCTGGACAGGGACACTGAAGCTTTCTTT
TRBJ1-2 | NA | TRBV9 | NA | CASSVGSLYGYTF | TGTGCCAGCAGCGTAGGCAGCCTCTATGGCTACACCTTC
TRBJ1-1 | NA | TRBV4-1 | NA | CASSQESENTEAFF | TGCGCCAGCAGCCAAGAAAGCGAGAACACTGAAGCTTTCTTT
TRBJ1-5 | NA | TRBV5-5 | NA | CASSLERNSNQPQHF | TGTGCCAGCAGCTTGGAACGGAATAGCAATCAGCCCCAGCATTTT
TRBJ2-7 | NA | TRBV15 | TRBD2 | CATSTLPRLAGGQSYEQYF | TGTGCCACCAGCACCCTCCCCAGGCTAGCGGGGGGTCAGTCCTACGAGCAGTACTTC
TRBJ2-2 | NA | TRBV5-1 | NA | CASSLGQTTGELFF | TGCGCCAGCAGCTTGGGGCAGACCACCGGGGAGCTGTTTTTT
TRBJ1-2 | NA | TRBV7-9 | NA | CASSNTGTGYTF | TGTGCCAGCAGCAACACAGGGACTGGCTACACCTTC
TRBJ1-6 | NA | TRBV29-1 | TRBD1 | CSVVEGAGSPLHF | TGCAGCGTTGTTGAGGGGGCTGGGTCACCCCTCCACTTT